This T cell receptor (beta chain) was recorded in a study of shared clonotypes between healthy human individuals. Germline CDR1 and CDR2: SGHTA and FQGTGA. This CDR3 contains 14 residues. V trimming: 5 bases; J trimming: 4 bases; junction bases outside the gene matches: 5. Some 30,000 T cell genomes, or roughly 200 ng DNA, went into the sorted-subset replicate PCRs. Method: immunoSEQ multiplex PCR; TCRdb's copy keeps in-frame clones and lacks some. The sample includes approximately 2.5 million clones, about 92% of them seen just once. V gene TRBV7-3 combines with J gene TRBJ1-1; 9 nucleotides line up with TRBD1. The TCR comes from a man between 18 and 35 years old in good health. The sequencing sample was made of naive CD4+ T cells sorted from blood. The subset: CD45RA+ positively selected. CDR3 sequence (DNA): TGTGCCAGCAGCAGGACAGGGGTTGGCACTGAAGCTTTCTTT. Its translation: CASSRTGVGTEAFF.